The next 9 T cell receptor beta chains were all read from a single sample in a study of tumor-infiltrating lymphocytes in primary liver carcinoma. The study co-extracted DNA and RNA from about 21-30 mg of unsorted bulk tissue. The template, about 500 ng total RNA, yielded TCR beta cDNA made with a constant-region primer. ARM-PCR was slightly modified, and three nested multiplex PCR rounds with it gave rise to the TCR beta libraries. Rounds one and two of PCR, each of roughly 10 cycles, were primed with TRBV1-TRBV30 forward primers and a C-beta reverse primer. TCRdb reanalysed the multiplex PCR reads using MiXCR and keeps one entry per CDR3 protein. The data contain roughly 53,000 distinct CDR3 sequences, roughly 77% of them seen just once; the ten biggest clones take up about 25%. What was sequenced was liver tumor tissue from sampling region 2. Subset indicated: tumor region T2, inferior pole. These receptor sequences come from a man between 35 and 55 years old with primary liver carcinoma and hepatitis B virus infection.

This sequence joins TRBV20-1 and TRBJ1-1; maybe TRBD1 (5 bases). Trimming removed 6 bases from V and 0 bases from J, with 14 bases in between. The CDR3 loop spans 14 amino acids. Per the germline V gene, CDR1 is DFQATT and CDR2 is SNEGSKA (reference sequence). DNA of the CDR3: TGCAGTGCCCCTCTAGGAGGGGTGAACACTGAAGCTTTCTTT. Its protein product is CSAPLGGVNTEAFF.

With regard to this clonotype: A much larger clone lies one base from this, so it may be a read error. The DNA of the CDR3 is TGTGCCAGCAGTCTTCAGGGATGCGAGCAGTACTTC. Protein sequence: CASSLQGCEQYF. This chain connects TRBV28 to TRBJ2-7, with D possibly TRBD1 on 5 matching bases. Trimming cost V 5 bases and J 6 bases, with 11 bases left between them. This CDR3 has 12 amino acids. Germline-derived CDR1 and CDR2 are MDHEN and SYDVKM.

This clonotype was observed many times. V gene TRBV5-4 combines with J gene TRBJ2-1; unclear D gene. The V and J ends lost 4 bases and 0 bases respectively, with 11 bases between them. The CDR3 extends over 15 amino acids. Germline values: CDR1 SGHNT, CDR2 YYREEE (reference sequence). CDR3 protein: CASSAGYSSYNEQFF. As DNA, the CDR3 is TGTGCCAGCAGCGCCGGTTACAGCTCCTACAATGAGCAGTTCTTC.

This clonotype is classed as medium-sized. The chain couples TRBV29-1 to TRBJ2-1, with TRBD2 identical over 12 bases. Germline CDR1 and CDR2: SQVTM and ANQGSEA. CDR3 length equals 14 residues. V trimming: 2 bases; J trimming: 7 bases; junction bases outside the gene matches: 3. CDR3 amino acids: CSVERTSGGNEQFF. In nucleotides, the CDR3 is TGCAGCGTTGAAAGAACTAGCGGGGGGAATGAGCAGTTCTTC.

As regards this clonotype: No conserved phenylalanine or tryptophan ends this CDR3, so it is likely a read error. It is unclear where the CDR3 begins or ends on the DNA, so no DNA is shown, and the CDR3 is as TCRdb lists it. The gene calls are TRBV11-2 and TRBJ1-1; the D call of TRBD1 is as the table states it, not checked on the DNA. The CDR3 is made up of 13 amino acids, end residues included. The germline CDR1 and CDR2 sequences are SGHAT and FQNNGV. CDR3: CASSLAGETEALV.

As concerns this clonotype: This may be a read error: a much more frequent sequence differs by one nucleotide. As DNA, the CDR3 is TGTGCCTCCTACTCGAGGGGGTTCCTCGACTATGGCTACATCTTC. This gives the protein CASYSRGFLDYGYIF. This rearrangement joins TRBV28 to TRBJ1-2, with D perhaps matching TRBD1 (6 bases). This CDR3 has 15 amino acids. CDR1 MDHEN and CDR2 SYDVKM come from the germline V gene.

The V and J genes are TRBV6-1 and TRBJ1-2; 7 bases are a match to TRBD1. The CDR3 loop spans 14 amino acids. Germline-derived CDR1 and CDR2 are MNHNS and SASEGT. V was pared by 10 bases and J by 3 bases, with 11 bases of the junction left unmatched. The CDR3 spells CATLITGVDYGYTF. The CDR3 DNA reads TGTGCCACCCTCATTACAGGGGTAGACTATGGCTACACCTTC.

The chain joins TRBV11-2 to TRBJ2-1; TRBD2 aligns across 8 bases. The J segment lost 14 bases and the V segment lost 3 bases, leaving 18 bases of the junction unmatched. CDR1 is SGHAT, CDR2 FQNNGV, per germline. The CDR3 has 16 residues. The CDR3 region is CASSLDIGLAMGDEFF. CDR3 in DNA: TGTGCCAGCAGCTTGGATATCGGACTAGCTATGGGTGATGAGTTCTTC.

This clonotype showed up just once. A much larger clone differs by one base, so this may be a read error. CDR3 region: CVSRTTGVPYGYTF. Written as DNA, the CDR3 is TGTGTCAGTAGAACTACAGGTGTCCCTTATGGCTACACCTTC. The chain is built from TRBV19 and TRBJ1-2, with D possibly being TRBD1 (5 bases). Germline V gene data show CDR1 as LNHDA and CDR2 as SQIVND (reference sequence). The CDR3 runs 14 residues.